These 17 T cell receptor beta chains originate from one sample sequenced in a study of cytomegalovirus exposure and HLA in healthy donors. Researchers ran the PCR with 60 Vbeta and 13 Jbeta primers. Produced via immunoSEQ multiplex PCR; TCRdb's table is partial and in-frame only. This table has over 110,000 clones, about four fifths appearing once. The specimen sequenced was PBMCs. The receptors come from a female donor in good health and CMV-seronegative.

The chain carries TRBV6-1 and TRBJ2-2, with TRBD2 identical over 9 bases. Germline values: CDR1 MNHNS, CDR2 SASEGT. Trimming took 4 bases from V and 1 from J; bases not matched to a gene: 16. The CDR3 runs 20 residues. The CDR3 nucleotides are TGTGCCAGCAGTGGGGGGGCGGGGACTAGCCTCGCCTTGAACACCGGGGAGCTGTTTTTT. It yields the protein CASSGGAGTSLALNTGELFF.

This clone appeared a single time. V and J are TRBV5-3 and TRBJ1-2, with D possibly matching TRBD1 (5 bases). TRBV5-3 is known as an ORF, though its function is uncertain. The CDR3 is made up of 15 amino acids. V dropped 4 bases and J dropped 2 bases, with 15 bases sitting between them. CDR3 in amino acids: CARSKELQGNYGYTF. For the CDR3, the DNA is TGTGCCAGAAGCAAGGAACTTCAGGGAAACTATGGCTACACCTTC.

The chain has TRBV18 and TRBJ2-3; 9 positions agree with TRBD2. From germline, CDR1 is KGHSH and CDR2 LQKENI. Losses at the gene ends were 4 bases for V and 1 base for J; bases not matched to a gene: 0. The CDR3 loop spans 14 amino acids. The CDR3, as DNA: TGTGCCAGCTCACTAGCGGGGGGCACAGATACGCAGTATTTT. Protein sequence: CASSLAGGTDTQYF.

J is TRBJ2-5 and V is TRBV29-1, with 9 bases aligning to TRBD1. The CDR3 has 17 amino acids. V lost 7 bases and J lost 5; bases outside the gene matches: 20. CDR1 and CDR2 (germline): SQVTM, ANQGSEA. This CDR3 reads CSATNPGQGGERETQYF. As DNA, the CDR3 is TGCAGCGCCACGAACCCGGGACAGGGAGGGGAAAGGGAGACCCAGTACTTC.

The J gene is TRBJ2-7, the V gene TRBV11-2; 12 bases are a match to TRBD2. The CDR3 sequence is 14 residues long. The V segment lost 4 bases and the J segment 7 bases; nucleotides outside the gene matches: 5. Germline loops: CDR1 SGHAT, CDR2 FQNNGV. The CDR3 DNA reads TGTGCCAGCAGCTCTTGGACTAGCGGGATGGAGCAGTACTTC. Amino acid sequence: CASSSWTSGMEQYF.

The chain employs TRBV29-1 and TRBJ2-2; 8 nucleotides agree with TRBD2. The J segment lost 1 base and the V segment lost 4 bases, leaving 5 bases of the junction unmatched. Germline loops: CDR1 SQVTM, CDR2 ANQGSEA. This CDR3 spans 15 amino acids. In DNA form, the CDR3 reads TGCAGCGTTGGGGCCCGGGGGGGGAACACCGGGGAGCTGTTTTTT. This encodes CSVGARGGNTGELFF.

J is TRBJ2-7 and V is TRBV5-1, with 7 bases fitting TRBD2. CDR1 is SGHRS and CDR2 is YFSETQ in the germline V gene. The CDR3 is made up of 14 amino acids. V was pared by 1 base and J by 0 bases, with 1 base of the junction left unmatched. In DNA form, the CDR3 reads TGCGCCAGCAGCTTGTCGGGAGGCTCCTACGAGCAGTACTTC. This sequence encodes CASSLSGGSYEQYF. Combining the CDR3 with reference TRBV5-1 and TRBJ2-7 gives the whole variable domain KAGVTQTPRYLIKTRGQQVTLSCSPISGHRSVSWYQQTPGQGLQFLFEYFSETQRNKGNFPGRFSGRQFSNSRSEMNVSTLELGDSALYLCASSLSGGSYEQYFGPGTRLTVT.

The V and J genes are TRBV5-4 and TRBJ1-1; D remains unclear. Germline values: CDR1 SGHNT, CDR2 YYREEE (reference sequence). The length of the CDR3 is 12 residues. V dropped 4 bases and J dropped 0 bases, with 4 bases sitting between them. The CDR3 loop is CASSGMNTEAFF. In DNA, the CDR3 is TGTGCCAGCAGCGGCATGAACACTGAAGCTTTCTTT.

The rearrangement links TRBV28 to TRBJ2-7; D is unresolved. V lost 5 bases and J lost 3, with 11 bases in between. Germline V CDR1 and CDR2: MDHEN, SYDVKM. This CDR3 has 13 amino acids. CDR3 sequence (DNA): TGTGCCAGCAGTGAATCAGGTTTCTACGAGCAGTACTTC. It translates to CASSESGFYEQYF. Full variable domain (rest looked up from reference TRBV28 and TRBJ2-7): DVKVTQSSRYLVKRTGEKVFLECVQDMDHENMFWYRQDPGLGLRLIYFSYDVKMKEKGDIPEGYSVSREKKERFSLILESASTNQTSMYLCASSESGFYEQYFGPGTRLTVT.

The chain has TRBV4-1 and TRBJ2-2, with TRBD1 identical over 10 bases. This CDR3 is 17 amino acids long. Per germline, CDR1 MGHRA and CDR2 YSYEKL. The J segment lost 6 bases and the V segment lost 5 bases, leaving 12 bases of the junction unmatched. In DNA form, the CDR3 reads TGCGCCAGCAGCACCCGAAGCCGGACAGGGGGACCCGGGGAGCTGTTTTTT. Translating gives CASSTRSRTGGPGELFF.

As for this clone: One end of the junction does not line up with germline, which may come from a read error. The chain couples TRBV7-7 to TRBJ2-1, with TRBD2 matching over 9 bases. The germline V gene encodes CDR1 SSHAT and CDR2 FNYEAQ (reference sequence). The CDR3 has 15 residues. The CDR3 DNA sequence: TGTGCTAGCAGTCCGCTAGCGGGACCTAGGAATGAGCAGTTCTTC. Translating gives CASSPLAGPRNEQFF.

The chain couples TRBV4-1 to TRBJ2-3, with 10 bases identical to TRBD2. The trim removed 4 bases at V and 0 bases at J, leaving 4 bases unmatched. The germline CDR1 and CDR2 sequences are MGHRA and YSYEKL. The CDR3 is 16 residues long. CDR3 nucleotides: TGCGCCAGCAGCCGTAGACTAGCGGGTAGCACAGATACGCAGTATTTT. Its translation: CASSRRLAGSTDTQYF.

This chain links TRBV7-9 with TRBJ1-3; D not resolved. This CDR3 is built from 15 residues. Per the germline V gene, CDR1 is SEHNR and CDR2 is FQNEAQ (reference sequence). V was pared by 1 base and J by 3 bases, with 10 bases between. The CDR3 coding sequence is TGTGCCAGCAGCTTAGGGCAGGCTCGTGGAAACACCATATATTTT. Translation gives CASSLGQARGNTIYF.

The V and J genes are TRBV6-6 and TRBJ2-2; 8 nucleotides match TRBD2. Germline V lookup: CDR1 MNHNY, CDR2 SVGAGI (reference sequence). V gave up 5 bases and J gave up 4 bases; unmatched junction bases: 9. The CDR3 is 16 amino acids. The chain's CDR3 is CASSPGLARTTGELFF. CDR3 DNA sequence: TGTGCCAGCAGTCCAGGACTAGCCCGAACCACCGGGGAGCTGTTTTTT.

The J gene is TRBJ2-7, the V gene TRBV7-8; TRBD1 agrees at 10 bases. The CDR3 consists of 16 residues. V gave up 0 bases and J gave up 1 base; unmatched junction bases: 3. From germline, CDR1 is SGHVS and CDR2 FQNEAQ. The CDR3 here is CASSLAGQGFSYEQYF. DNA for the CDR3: TGTGCCAGCAGCTTAGCGGGACAGGGGTTTTCCTACGAGCAGTACTTC. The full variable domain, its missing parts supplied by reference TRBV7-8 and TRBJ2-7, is GAGVSQSPRYKVAKRGQDVALRCDPISGHVSLFWYQQALGQGPEFLTYFQNEAQLDKSGLPSDRFFAERPEGSVSTLKIQRTQQEDSAVYLCASSLAGQGFSYEQYFGPGTRLTVT.

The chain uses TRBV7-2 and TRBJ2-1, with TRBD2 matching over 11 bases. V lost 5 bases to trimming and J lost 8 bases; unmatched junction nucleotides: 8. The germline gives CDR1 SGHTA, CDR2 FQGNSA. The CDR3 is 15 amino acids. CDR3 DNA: TGTGCCAGCAGCCGTAGCGGGGGGGTCTTACATGAGCAGTTCTTC. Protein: CASSRSGGVLHEQFF.

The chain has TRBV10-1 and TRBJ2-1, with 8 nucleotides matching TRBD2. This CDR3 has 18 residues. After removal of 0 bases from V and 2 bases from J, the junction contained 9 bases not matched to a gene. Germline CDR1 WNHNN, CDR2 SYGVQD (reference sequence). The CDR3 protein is CASSESGSTSGAYNEQFF. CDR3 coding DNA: TGCGCCAGCAGTGAGTCGGGGTCCACTAGCGGTGCCTACAATGAGCAGTTCTTC.